The 30 T cell receptor beta chains presented below share a single source sample, sequenced in a study of blood T cell repertoires in COVID-19. Libraries were prepared by immunoSEQ multiplex PCR; TCRdb keeps only in-frame clonotypes and omits some of them. The sample yields approximately 20,000 clones, roughly nine tenths seen once. The sample consisted of peripheral blood. The receptors originated from a man between 65 and 85 years old with acute or convalescent COVID-19.

The sample holds a few counts of this clone. The V gene is TRBV15, the J gene TRBJ1-1; possibly TRBD1 for D (6 bases). From germline, CDR1 is LNHNV and CDR2 YYDKDF (reference sequence). The V end was cut by 5 bases, the J end by 1 base, with 14 bases between. The CDR3 is made up of 15 amino acids. In DNA form, the CDR3 reads TGTGCCACCAGCGGTAAGAGGGGGTCGAACACTGAAGCTTTCTTT. This encodes CATSGKRGSNTEAFF. The full variable domain, with the rest looked up from reference TRBV15 and TRBJ1-1, is DAMVIQNPRYQVTQFGKPVTLSCSQTLNHNVMYWYQQKSSQAPKLLFHYYDKDFNNEADTPDNFQSRRPNTSFCFLDIRSPGLGDTAMYLCATSGKRGSNTEAFFGQGTRLTVV.

The rearrangement links TRBV2 to TRBJ1-1; possibly TRBD1 for D (5 bases). CDR1 is SNHLY, CDR2 FYNNEI, per germline. V lost 4 bases, J lost 7 bases, and 7 bases lay in between. The CDR3 has 11 residues. The chain's CDR3 is CASSGGDEAFF. DNA of the CDR3: TGTGCCAGCAGTGGGGGGGATGAAGCTTTCTTT.

The CDR3 DNA reads TGTGCCACCAGCAGGGACCTAGCGGATTCCGACAATGAGCAGTTCTTC. It codes for CATSRDLADSDNEQFF. The chain is built from TRBV15 and TRBJ2-1, with 7 bases identical to TRBD2. The trim removed 3 bases at V and 5 bases at J, leaving 10 bases unmatched. The CDR3 sequence is 16 residues long. CDR1 and CDR2 (germline): LNHNV, YYDKDF (reference sequence).

This chain joins TRBV7-2 and TRBJ1-3; D is unresolved. Between the trimmed V and J ends, which lost 4 bases and 0 bases, there was a span of 4 bases. The CDR3 totals 13 residues. The germline gives CDR1 SGHTA, CDR2 FQGNSA. The CDR3, as DNA: TGTGCCAGCAGCTCTATCTCTGGAAACACCATATATTTT. Translated, it gives CASSSISGNTIYF.

This chain joins TRBV28 and TRBJ1-2, with TRBD1 as a possible D gene (6 bases). The germline V and J ends were trimmed by 9 bases and 4 bases, with 12 bases remaining between them. The CDR3 covers 12 residues. CDR1 is MDHEN and CDR2 is SYDVKM in the germline V gene. This CDR3 is CASQQGSYGYTF. CDR3 DNA sequence: TGTGCCAGTCAACAGGGATCCTATGGCTACACCTTC.

The genes are TRBV21-1 and TRBJ2-3; the table calls TRBD2, which could not be checked here. TRBV21-1 is labeled a pseudogene. The CDR3 is 12 amino acids. As DNA, the CDR3 is TGTGCCAGCACCCGGGGGGCAGATACGCAGTATTTT. Amino acid sequence: CASTRGADTQYF.

This CDR3 reads CASNIGGAGNVLTF. The CDR3 bases are TGTGCCAGCAACATAGGAGGTGCGGGCAACGTCCTGACTTTC. The V gene is TRBV6-5, the J gene TRBJ2-6; D may be TRBD2 (5 bases). V lost 7 bases to trimming and J lost 9 bases, with 16 bases between them. This CDR3 comprises 14 residues. Per germline, CDR1 MNHEY and CDR2 SVGAGI.

The chain couples TRBV10-3 to TRBJ2-2, with TRBD2 matching over 13 bases. CDR1 and CDR2 (germline): ENHRY, SYGVKD. The CDR3 covers 17 residues. Trimming took 4 bases from V and 1 from J; bases not matched to a gene: 3. The CDR3 nucleotides are TGTGCCATCAGTGGAGGGACTAGCGGGGTGAACACCGGGGAGCTGTTTTTT. Amino acid sequence: CAISGGTSGVNTGELFF.

The CDR3 DNA sequence: TGTGCCAGTAGTATCTGGACAGGGACAGGAGAGACCCAGTACTTC. Its translation is CASSIWTGTGETQYF. The gene calls are TRBV19 and TRBJ2-5; 8 nucleotides match TRBD1. The junction had 7 bases not matched to a gene; V was cut back by 3 bases and J by 4 bases. Germline CDR1 LNHDA, CDR2 SQIVND (reference sequence). The CDR3 length is 15 residues.

The rearrangement uses TRBV28 and TRBJ2-3; TRBD2 matches at 11 bases. The CDR3 is 15 amino acids. Germline lookup yields CDR1 MDHEN and CDR2 SYDVKM. Trimming took 10 bases from V and 3 from J; bases not matched to a gene: 9. The CDR3 is CATDTSGSGTDTQYF. The CDR3 bases are TGTGCCACCGATACTAGCGGGAGTGGAACAGATACGCAGTATTTT.

This chain uses TRBV5-4 with TRBJ1-2; D possibly corresponds to TRBD1 (6 bases). Germline CDR1 SGHNT, CDR2 YYREEE (reference sequence). The CDR3 covers 13 residues. Trimming took 4 bases from V and 2 from J, leaving 9 bases between them. The CDR3, as DNA: TGTGCCAGCAGCCCCGACAGGAACTATGGCTACACCTTC. It is translated as CASSPDRNYGYTF. The variable domain in full, completed from reference TRBV5-4 and TRBJ1-2, reads ETGVTQSPTHLIKTRGQQVTLRCSSQSGHNTVSWYQQALGQGPQFIFQYYREEENGRGNFPPRFSGLQFPNYSSELNVNALELDDSALYLCASSPDRNYGYTFGSGTRLTVV.

The V gene is TRBV6-1, the J gene TRBJ2-4; D may be TRBD2 (5 bases). The CDR3 has 15 residues. V was clipped by 3 bases and J by 7 bases, with 16 bases between them. Germline V gene sequence: CDR1 MNHNS, CDR2 SASEGT. The CDR3 reads CASSDGPAAGNIQYF. As DNA, the CDR3 is TGTGCCAGCAGTGATGGACCCGCGGCGGGTAACATTCAGTACTTC.

The gene calls are TRBV7-9 and TRBJ2-1; TRBD1 matches at 7 bases. The length of the CDR3 is 16 residues. V lost 0 bases and J lost 7; bases outside the gene matches: 9. The V gene's germline CDR1 is SEHNR and CDR2 FQNEAQ (reference sequence). The CDR3 loop reads CASSLAVTGEGNEQFF. DNA of the CDR3: TGTGCCAGCAGCTTAGCGGTAACAGGGGAAGGGAATGAGCAGTTCTTC.

The sample holds a few counts of this clone. The same CDR3 arises from other DNA sequences in this sample as well. This chain uses TRBV7-2 with TRBJ2-7; TRBD2 matches at 7 bases. This CDR3 spans 14 amino acids. The germline V gene has CDR1 SGHTA and CDR2 FQGNSA. The junction had 5 bases not matched to a gene; V was cut back by 3 bases and J by 3 bases. The CDR3 sequence: CASSLGGGSYEQYF. CDR3 DNA sequence: TGTGCCAGCAGCTTGGGCGGGGGAAGCTACGAGCAGTACTTC.

The chain uses TRBV7-2 and TRBJ2-1; no definite D call. Germline-derived CDR1 and CDR2 are SGHTA and FQGNSA. Trimming stripped 4 bases from V and 7 bases from J, with 14 bases between. This CDR3 is 14 amino acids long. The CDR3 DNA reads as TGTGCCAGCAGCTCTGAATTCCCGAGGAATGAGCAGTTCTTC. Amino acid sequence: CASSSEFPRNEQFF.

The chain employs TRBV7-2 and TRBJ1-1, with D unresolved. Trimming stripped 6 bases from V and 0 bases from J, with 11 bases between. There are 14 residues in the CDR3. CDR1 and CDR2 (germline): SGHTA, FQGNSA. The CDR3 nucleotides are TGTGCCAGCAGGTCACAGCCTATGAACACTGAAGCTTTCTTT. This codes for CASRSQPMNTEAFF. The full variable domain, in which reference TRBV7-2 and TRBJ1-1 provide the parts outside the CDR3, is GAGVSQSPSNKVTEKGKDVELRCDPISGHTALYWYRQSLGQGLEFLIYFQGNSAPDKSGLPSDRFSAERTGGSVSTLTIQRTQQEDSAVYLCASRSQPMNTEAFFGQGTRLTVV.

The chain combines TRBV19 with TRBJ1-1, with unresolved D. V lost 0 bases, J lost 2 bases, and 10 bases lay in between. Germline CDR1 is LNHDA and CDR2 is SQIVND (reference sequence). The CDR3 has 15 amino acids. The CDR3 sequence is CASSIDWAENTEAFF. The CDR3 DNA is TGTGCCAGTAGTATAGATTGGGCAGAAAACACTGAAGCTTTCTTT. Drawing the rest from reference TRBV19 and TRBJ1-1, the complete variable domain is DGGITQSPKYLFRKEGQNVTLSCEQNLNHDAMYWYRQDPGQGLRLIYYSQIVNDFQKGDIAEGYSVSREKKESFPLTVTSAQKNPTAFYLCASSIDWAENTEAFFGQGTRLTVV.

This chain uses TRBV5-1 with TRBJ2-3; a possible D gene is TRBD1 (5 bases). This CDR3 contains 16 residues. V gave up 4 bases and J gave up 6 bases, with 21 bases separating them. The germline gives CDR1 SGHRS, CDR2 YFSETQ. The CDR3 bases are TGCGCCAGCAGCCGAAGCCTAACAGGTCCAACGGATACGCAGTATTTT. Protein product: CASSRSLTGPTDTQYF.

The chain couples TRBV7-9 to TRBJ2-7; D may be TRBD1 (6 bases). V was pared by 1 base and J by 2 bases, with 15 bases between. This CDR3 contains 16 residues. CDR1 is SEHNR and CDR2 is FQNEAQ in the germline V gene (reference sequence). This chain's CDR3 is CASSLGRQVPPYEQYF. In DNA, the CDR3 is TGTGCCAGCAGCTTAGGCCGACAGGTCCCCCCCTACGAGCAGTACTTC.

This clone has just one count. The rearrangement joins TRBV6-2 or TRBV6-3 to TRBJ2-5; D unclear. Germline loops: CDR1 MNHEY, CDR2 SVGEGT. The ends were cut back, 5 bases at V and 3 bases at J, with 7 bases in the middle. The CDR3 sequence is 12 residues long. The CDR3 is CASSIREETQYF. CDR3 bases: TGTGCCAGCAGTATTAGAGAAGAGACCCAGTACTTC.

V and J are TRBV28 and TRBJ1-5; D not certain. Germline V lookup: CDR1 MDHEN, CDR2 SYDVKM. Trimming cost V 7 bases and J 0 bases, with 13 bases left between them. CDR3 length equals 15 residues. The CDR3 DNA sequence: TGTGCCAGCAACCCCGTTGCCTATAGCAATCAGCCCCAGCATTTT. This sequence encodes CASNPVAYSNQPQHF.

This clone was detected only a few times. In nucleotides, the CDR3 is TGTGCCAGCAGCTCAGGGAATTCACCCCTCCACTTT. This codes for CASSSGNSPLHF. The V and J genes are TRBV7-3 and TRBJ1-6, with D possibly being TRBD1 (5 bases). Germline lookup yields CDR1 SGHTA and CDR2 FQGTGA. The CDR3 sequence is 12 residues long. V was pared by 4 bases and J by 7 bases, with 5 bases between. Using reference TRBV7-3 and TRBJ1-6 for the parts outside the CDR3, the full variable domain is GAGVSQTPSNKVTEKGKYVELRCDPISGHTALYWYRQSLGQGPEFLIYFQGTGAADDSGLPNDRFFAVRPEGSVSTLKIQRTERGDSAVYLCASSSGNSPLHFGNGTRLTVT.

The CDR3 here is CASSSNPGRGEQYF. Here the CDR3 DNA reads TGTGCCAGCAGCTCAAATCCCGGGAGAGGCGAGCAGTACTTC. The chain carries TRBV5-4 and TRBJ2-7; D may be TRBD2 (6 bases). The CDR3 runs 14 residues. Germline V CDR1 and CDR2: SGHNT, YYREEE (reference sequence). V shed 3 bases and J shed 6 bases, with 16 bases lying between them.

The CDR3 here is CASSPRGNSGNTIYF. The CDR3 region has the DNA TGTGCCAGCAGCCCCAGGGGAAACTCTGGAAACACCATATATTTT. This chain joins TRBV5-4 and TRBJ1-3, with a tentative D call TRBD1 (6 bases). Germline CDR1 and CDR2: SGHNT and YYREEE (reference sequence). The CDR3 is made up of 15 amino acids. Trimming removed 4 bases at V and 0 bases at J, with 11 bases between.

J is TRBJ2-5 and V is TRBV27; 7 nucleotides match TRBD1. Per the germline V gene, CDR1 is MNHEY and CDR2 is SMNVEV (reference sequence). The CDR3 sequence is 15 residues long. The J segment lost 5 bases and the V segment lost 1 base, leaving 7 bases of the junction unmatched. The CDR3 DNA reads TGTGCCAGCAGTTTATGGGGAACAGGGGTGGAGACCCAGTACTTC. Protein: CASSLWGTGVETQYF.

This clone has a single count. Here the CDR3 reads CASSLEGGDYGYTF. The CDR3 region has the DNA TGCGCCAGCAGCCTTGAAGGGGGCGACTATGGCTACACCTTC. The chain has TRBV4-3 and TRBJ1-2; TRBD1 matches 7 bases. CDR1 is LGHNA, CDR2 YSLEER, per germline. J was trimmed by 3 bases and V by 4 bases; bases with no gene match: 5. The length of the CDR3 is 14 residues.

A note on this clone: At the DNA level, this CDR3 is encoded by other sequences in the same sample as well. V usage is TRBV5-1 and J usage is TRBJ1-1; D gene uncertain. This CDR3 is built from 14 residues. With 3 bases removed from V and 5 bases from J, the gap between germline ends came to 14 bases. The germline V gene encodes CDR1 SGHRS and CDR2 YFSETQ. CDR3 sequence: CASSYDGGNTEAFF. The CDR3 DNA is TGCGCCAGCAGCTACGACGGAGGGAATACTGAAGCTTTCTTT.

The chain uses TRBV7-2 and TRBJ2-7; 7 nucleotides match TRBD2. V dropped 1 base and J dropped 4; count of bases not matched to a gene: 7. Germline CDR1 SGHTA, CDR2 FQGNSA. There are 15 residues in the CDR3. The CDR3 region is CASSLEASGYYEQYF. The CDR3 coding sequence is TGTGCCAGCAGCTTAGAGGCTAGCGGCTATTACGAGCAGTACTTC. Full variable domain (rest looked up from reference TRBV7-2 and TRBJ2-7): GAGVSQSPSNKVTEKGKDVELRCDPISGHTALYWYRQSLGQGLEFLIYFQGNSAPDKSGLPSDRFSAERTGGSVSTLTIQRTQQEDSAVYLCASSLEASGYYEQYFGPGTRLTVT.

The gene calls are TRBV28 and TRBJ2-3; D might be TRBD1 (5 bases). The V gene lost 8 bases and the J gene lost 8 bases, with 20 bases spanning the gap. The CDR3 is 14 amino acids. CDR1 and CDR2 (germline): MDHEN, SYDVKM. The CDR3 is CASLDQVVRATQYF. The CDR3 nucleotides are TGTGCCAGCCTGGATCAGGTGGTCAGGGCTACGCAGTATTTT.

The chain combines TRBV9 with TRBJ2-1; the match to TRBD2 covers 11 bases. The V segment lost 0 bases and the J segment 3 bases; nucleotides outside the gene matches: 2. Germline V lookup: CDR1 SGDLS, CDR2 YYNGEE. The CDR3 sequence is 16 residues long. CDR3 protein: CASSVATSGNYNEQFF. The CDR3 bases are TGTGCCAGCAGCGTAGCGACTAGCGGGAACTACAATGAGCAGTTCTTC.